This TCR beta chain was identified in a study of post-analysis software for immune sequencing data. Study-wide findings and caveats: Four to six TRBV segments were more frequent in patients than controls; TRBV5-6, TRBV5-1 and TRBV20-1 belonged to this group. F measure grouped same-batch samples tightly together.

TCR beta cDNA libraries had unique molecular identifiers. T cells, roughly 1 to 10 million of them, yielded roughly 470,000 cDNA molecules. TCRdb recomputed calls from the PCR reads with MiXCR, one row per CDR3 protein. The sample records approximately 730,000 distinct CDR3 sequences, under 60% being singletons. As concerns this clonotype: What it recognizes is unknown.

Germline trimming cut 5 bases from V and 4 bases from J; bases unmatched to any gene: 13. The CDR3 is 16 residues long. The V gene's germline CDR1 is SGHTA and CDR2 FQGNSA. Sequencing used blood. This TCR was recovered from a girl under 18 with multiple sclerosis. This chain joins TRBV7-2 and TRBJ1-2; 7 bases agree with TRBD1. DNA for the CDR3: TGTGCCAGCAGCCTCCAAACAGGGGAGGTCGGCTATGGCTACACCTTC. This translates into CASSLQTGEVGYGYTF.